The 28 T cell receptor beta chains below come from one sample, sequenced in a study of control samples from healthy donors and cancer patients (dated by TCRdb to the early 2020s). Library creation used the immunoSEQ multiplex PCR assay. In its TCRdb copy, this immuneACCESS table keeps in-frame sequences only and misses some clones. Where compared with another copy, unresolved V genes explain less than half of these, and the others have no known cause. Across this sample there are about 100,000 clones, with about 90% seen only once. The top ten clones comprise 15% to 20% of the sample. Sequencing was done on a sample of blood. The origin of the receptors is a woman aged 45-60 years in good health.

This chain links TRBV4-1 with TRBJ2-1; 7 positions agree with TRBD2. After removal of 1 base from V and 13 bases from J, the junction contained 10 bases not matched to a gene. CDR3 length: 14 amino acids. Germline-derived CDR1 and CDR2 are MGHRA and YSYEKL. DNA for the CDR3: TGCGCCAGCAGCCAAGTTGTAGGGCTGGGACTACAGTTCTTC. It translates to CASSQVVGLGLQFF.

The chain joins TRBV4-3 to TRBJ2-7; D is ambiguous. The CDR3 totals 15 residues. Germline CDR1 reads LGHNA; CDR2 reads YSLEER. V lost 1 base to trimming and J lost 4 bases, with 14 bases between them. Here the CDR3 DNA reads TGCGCCAGCAGCCAAGGGGCCGGTTCTAGATACGAGCAGTACGTC. This encodes CASSQGAGSRYEQYV.

This clone was counted once. The chain has TRBV11-2 and TRBJ2-3, with D perhaps TRBD1 or TRBD2 (5 bases each). The CDR3 is 14 amino acids. Germline-derived CDR1 and CDR2 are SGHAT and FQNNGV. Between the trimmed V and J ends, which lost 8 bases and 0 bases, there was a span of 12 bases. The DNA of the CDR3 is TGTGCCAGCCGTGGGGGACCTAGCACAGATACGCAGTATTTT. This gives the protein CASRGGPSTDTQYF.

V and J are TRBV6-2 or TRBV6-3 and TRBJ1-1; TRBD1 matches 7 bases. The germline CDR1 and CDR2 sequences are MNHEY and SVGEGT. CDR3 size: 13 residues. The junction had 2 bases not matched to a gene; V was cut back by 4 bases and J by 3 bases. The CDR3 DNA is TGTGCCAGCAGTTGGGACAGATACACTGAAGCTTTCTTT. It is translated as CASSWDRYTEAFF.

This chain links TRBV24-1 with TRBJ2-3; 7 bases agree with TRBD2. The CDR3 has 14 amino acids. Germline V lookup: CDR1 KGHDR, CDR2 SFDVKD. Trimming cost V 9 bases and J 6 bases; bases outside gene matches: 11. CDR3 residues: CATRGEQGEDTQYF. CDR3 coding DNA: TGTGCCACCCGGGGGGAACAAGGGGAGGATACGCAGTATTTT.

The rearrangement joins TRBV2 to TRBJ1-3, with D tentatively TRBD1 (5 bases). The CDR3 contains 13 residues. Trimming shortened V by 6 bases and J by 4 bases, and 10 bases separated the two germline ends. Germline V gives CDR1 SNHLY, CDR2 FYNNEI. Written as DNA, the CDR3 is TGTGCCAGCAGACGAGAGGGGGGAAACACCATATATTTT. As protein: CASRREGGNTIYF.

The J gene is TRBJ2-7, the V gene TRBV5-1, with 7 bases matching TRBD1. V gave up 0 bases and J gave up 5 bases; unmatched junction bases: 5. This CDR3 has 14 residues. CDR1 is SGHRS and CDR2 is YFSETQ in the germline V gene. In DNA, the CDR3 is TGCGCCAGCAGCTTGGGGGACAGTCCGCACGAGCAGTACGTC. Translated, it gives CASSLGDSPHEQYV.

The chain recombines TRBV28 with TRBJ2-4; D may be TRBD2 (5 bases). Germline assignment: CDR1 MDHEN and CDR2 SYDVKM. This CDR3 region has 13 residues. With 5 bases removed from V and 12 bases from J, the gap between germline ends came to 17 bases. The CDR3 region has the DNA TGTGCCAGCAGTAATGGCACGCCGGGGTCTCAGTACTTC. It specifies CASSNGTPGSQYF.

The V gene is TRBV5-4, the J gene TRBJ1-6, with D uncertain. Trimming stripped 4 bases from V and 9 bases from J, with 17 bases between. The CDR3 runs to 15 residues. Per germline, CDR1 SGHNT and CDR2 YYREEE (reference sequence). Here the CDR3 reads CASSPDRTQSSPLHF. DNA for the CDR3: TGTGCCAGCAGCCCCGACCGAACACAGAGTTCACCCCTCCACTTT.

CDR3 region: CASSRTASSYEQYF. The CDR3 DNA is TGTGCCAGCAGCAGGACCGCCAGCTCCTACGAGCAGTACTTC. V and J are TRBV14 and TRBJ2-7; D gene uncertain. Germline V gene sequence: CDR1 SGHDN, CDR2 FVKESK. This CDR3 comprises 14 residues. V was pared by 5 bases and J by 0 bases, with 11 bases between.

The chain combines TRBV10-3 with TRBJ1-3; D is undetermined. Trimming shortened V by 3 bases and J by 2 bases, and 11 bases separated the two germline ends. This CDR3 has 15 amino acids. Germline CDR1 is ENHRY and CDR2 is SYGVKD. Here the CDR3 reads CAISETPSTGNTIYF. CDR3 coding DNA: TGTGCCATCAGTGAAACTCCGAGCACTGGAAACACCATATATTTT.

This chain links TRBV5-1 with TRBJ1-4; D is unclear. This CDR3 has 13 amino acids. The V gene lost 0 bases and the J gene lost 3 bases, with 3 bases spanning the gap. The germline V gene has CDR1 SGHRS and CDR2 YFSETQ. The CDR3 is CASSLASNEKLFF. The CDR3 coding sequence is TGCGCCAGCAGCTTGGCCTCTAATGAAAAACTGTTTTTT. Full variable domain (outside the CDR3, taken from reference TRBV5-1 and TRBJ1-4): KAGVTQTPRYLIKTRGQQVTLSCSPISGHRSVSWYQQTPGQGLQFLFEYFSETQRNKGNFPGRFSGRQFSNSRSEMNVSTLELGDSALYLCASSLASNEKLFFGSGTQLSVL.

The chain has TRBV19 and TRBJ1-3, with no clear D. Germline V CDR1 and CDR2: LNHDA, SQIVND (reference sequence). V was shortened by 11 bases and J by 0 bases, with 11 bases between the two germline ends. This CDR3 spans 13 amino acids. Here the CDR3 DNA reads TGTGCCGCCCGGGCCCTCTCTGGAAACACCATATATTTT. It codes for CAARALSGNTIYF.

In DNA form, the CDR3 reads TGTGCCAGCAGTTTATCGAGAGGGCCTAACTATGGCTACACCTTC. Translating it yields CASSLSRGPNYGYTF. The chain uses TRBV27 and TRBJ1-2; no clear D gene. This CDR3 contains 15 residues. Trimming left V 0 bases short and J 0 bases short, with 8 bases between. Germline CDR1 MNHEY, CDR2 SMNVEV (reference sequence).

The chain links TRBV9 to TRBJ2-2, with 7 bases fitting TRBD1. The length of the CDR3 is 15 residues. The V gene's germline CDR1 is SGDLS and CDR2 YYNGEE. The junction had 7 bases not matched to a gene; V was cut back by 3 bases and J by 5 bases. CDR3 sequence: CASSGQQGRTGELFF. In nucleotides, the CDR3 is TGTGCCAGCAGCGGCCAACAGGGGCGGACCGGGGAGCTGTTTTTT.

The V call is TRBV7-2, the J call TRBJ2-7, with D possibly being TRBD2 (6 bases). Germline values: CDR1 SGHTA, CDR2 FQGNSA. The length of the CDR3 is 12 residues. The V gene lost 5 bases and the J gene lost 6 bases, with 11 bases spanning the gap. This chain's CDR3 is CASSLGTGEQYF. As DNA, the CDR3 is TGTGCCAGCAGCCTTGGGACTGGCGAGCAGTACTTC.

There are a few counts of this clone. The rearrangement joins TRBV30 to TRBJ1-2, with a tentative D call TRBD1 (5 bases). CDR1 and CDR2 from the germline V gene are GTSNPN and SVGIG (reference sequence). The CDR3 is made up of 13 amino acids. The germline V and J ends were trimmed by 1 base and 6 bases, with 12 bases remaining between them. CDR3 sequence reads: CAWSDGGLDGYTF. The CDR3 region has the DNA TGTGCCTGGAGTGATGGGGGATTGGATGGCTACACCTTC.

This rearrangement joins TRBV25-1 to TRBJ1-4, with D maybe TRBD1 (5 bases). V dropped 5 bases and J dropped 11 bases, with 12 bases sitting between them. The CDR3 spans 12 residues. Germline CDR1 is MGHDK and CDR2 is SYGVNS. The CDR3 spells CASSSSGGKLFF. CDR3 nucleotides: TGTGCCAGCAGTTCCTCGGGGGGGAAACTGTTTTTT. Supplemented by reference TRBV25-1 and TRBJ1-4, the full variable domain reads EADIYQTPRYLVIGTGKKITLECSQTMGHDKMYWYQQDPGMELHLIHYSYGVNSTEKGDLSSESTVSRIRTEHFPLTLESARPSHTSQYLCASSSSGGKLFFGSGTQLSVL.

This clone came up once. The chain employs TRBV9 and TRBJ1-1; D is uncertain. The CDR3 totals 14 residues. V dropped 0 bases and J dropped 0 bases, with 6 bases sitting between them. In germline, CDR1 is SGDLS, CDR2 YYNGEE. The CDR3 loop reads CASSVGSMNTEAFF. CDR3 bases: TGTGCCAGCAGCGTAGGAAGCATGAACACTGAAGCTTTCTTT.

The chain combines TRBV12-3 or TRBV12-4 with TRBJ2-7; 8 nucleotides align to TRBD2. The V and J ends lost 5 bases and 6 bases, in that order; junction bases with no gene match: 6. This CDR3 contains 13 residues. CDR3 amino acids: CASSRAGAVEQYF. The CDR3 DNA is TGTGCCAGCAGTCGAGCGGGGGCGGTCGAGCAGTACTTC.

The chain uses TRBV5-4 and TRBJ1-1, with no clear D. Germline-derived CDR1 and CDR2 are SGHNT and YYREEE (reference sequence). This CDR3 has 15 residues. The V gene lost 4 bases and the J gene lost 4 bases, with 17 bases spanning the gap. The CDR3 region has the DNA TGTGCCAGCAGCCCGGGCGGAATTGGTAGCACTGAAGCTTTCTTT. The encoded protein is CASSPGGIGSTEAFF.

J is TRBJ2-6 and V is TRBV7-3, with D unclear. The CDR3 is made up of 16 amino acids. V lost 1 base and J lost 0, with 7 bases in between. Germline V CDR1 and CDR2: SGHTA, FQGTGA. In DNA form, the CDR3 reads TGTGCCAGCAGCTTAAGTCTGTACTCTGGGGCCAACGTCCTGACTTTC. Translating it yields CASSLSLYSGANVLTF.

This clone has just a few counts. This same CDR3 is encoded by further DNA sequences in the sample. As DNA, the CDR3 is TGTGCCAGCAGTATAGGGGGGCGCGGCTACACCTTC. It specifies CASSIGGRGYTF. The rearrangement uses TRBV27 and TRBJ1-2; D possibly corresponds to TRBD1 (6 bases). CDR1 is MNHEY, CDR2 SMNVEV, per germline (reference sequence). This CDR3 comprises 12 residues. V shed 5 bases and J shed 8 bases, with 12 bases lying between them.

The chain carries TRBV25-1 and TRBJ2-5; TRBD2 matches at 7 bases. The CDR3 sequence is 15 residues long. V was clipped by 3 bases and J by 5 bases; unmatched bases: 9. Germline CDR1 and CDR2: MGHDK and SYGVNS. The CDR3 protein is CASSDRGVGGETQYF. CDR3 bases: TGTGCCAGCAGTGACCGGGGAGTGGGGGGGGAGACCCAGTACTTC.

The V gene is TRBV7-9, the J gene TRBJ2-7; no clear D. V was pared by 5 bases and J by 2 bases, with 10 bases between. The CDR3 spans 13 residues. Per germline, CDR1 SEHNR and CDR2 FQNEAQ (reference sequence). The CDR3 nucleotides read TGTGCCAGCAGCCTGACTTCCGCCTACGAGCAGTACGTC. Translated, it gives CASSLTSAYEQYV.

This clone came up once. This chain uses TRBV19 with TRBJ2-7; D is ambiguous. V was trimmed by 4 bases and J by 3 bases, leaving 10 bases between them. The CDR3 has 13 amino acids. Germline V gene sequence: CDR1 LNHDA, CDR2 SQIVND (reference sequence). The CDR3 nucleotides are TGTGCCAGTAGTACCCCGGACGGCTACGAGCAGTACTTC. Translating gives CASSTPDGYEQYF. The full variable domain, its missing parts supplied by reference TRBV19 and TRBJ2-7, is DGGITQSPKYLFRKEGQNVTLSCEQNLNHDAMYWYRQDPGQGLRLIYYSQIVNDFQKGDIAEGYSVSREKKESFPLTVTSAQKNPTAFYLCASSTPDGYEQYFGPGTRLTVT.

CDR3 nucleotide sequence: TGTGCCAGCAGCCAAGAGGCCAGGTGGTCAGATACGCAGTATTTT. Its translation: CASSQEARWSDTQYF. This chain links TRBV4-2 with TRBJ2-3; D unclear. The germline V gene encodes CDR1 LGHNA and CDR2 YNFKEQ. The CDR3 contains 15 residues. Trimming stripped 0 bases from V and 4 bases from J, with 11 bases between.

This chain uses TRBV9 with TRBJ1-3, with D unresolved. Germline CDR1 is SGDLS and CDR2 is YYNGEE. V was clipped by 0 bases and J by 4 bases, with 14 bases between them. CDR3 length: 16 residues. CDR3 in amino acids: CASSVASGWEGNTIYF. As DNA, the CDR3 is TGTGCCAGCAGCGTAGCTTCGGGGTGGGAAGGAAACACCATATATTTT. The variable domain in full, completed from reference TRBV9 and TRBJ1-3, reads DSGVTQTPKHLITATGQRVTLRCSPRSGDLSVYWYQQSLDQGLQFLIQYYNGEERAKGNILERFSAQQFPDLHSELNLSSLELGDSALYFCASSVASGWEGNTIYFGEGSWLTVV.